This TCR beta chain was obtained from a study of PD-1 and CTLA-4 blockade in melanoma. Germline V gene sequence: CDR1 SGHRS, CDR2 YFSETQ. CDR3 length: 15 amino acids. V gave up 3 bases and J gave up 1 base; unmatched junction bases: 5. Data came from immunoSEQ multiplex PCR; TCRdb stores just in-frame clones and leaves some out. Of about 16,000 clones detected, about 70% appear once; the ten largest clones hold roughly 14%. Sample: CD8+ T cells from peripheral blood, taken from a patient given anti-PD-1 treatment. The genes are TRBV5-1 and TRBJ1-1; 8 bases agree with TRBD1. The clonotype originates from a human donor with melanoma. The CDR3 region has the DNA TGCGCCAGCAGCTACCATGACAGGGGGAACACTGAAGCTTTCTTT. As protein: CASSYHDRGNTEAFF.